Listed below are T cell receptor beta chains from one sample, sequenced in a study of a mutant IDH1 vaccine in newly diagnosed glioma. Libraries were prepared by immunoSEQ multiplex PCR; TCRdb keeps only in-frame clonotypes and omits some of them. Of around 31,000 clones in the sample, roughly 89% were seen once. No antigen is known for these receptors. The sample in question was PBMCs, obtained from a glioma patient whose treatment included an IDH1 peptide vaccine. The receptors originated from a man aged 18 to 35 with glioma. Each CDR3 is given with its conserved first and last residue. The D gene is left open where the match is weak. Not every row has a clone size; where given, it reads once, few, many or a size class.

V	size	D	J	CDR3	DNA
TRBV6-5	NA	TRBD1	TRBJ1-5	CASRGTGFSQPQHF	TGTGCCAGCAGAGGGACAGGGTTCAGTCAGCCCCAGCATTTT
TRBV29-1	NA	TRBD1	TRBJ2-7	CSVGTGDSYEQYF	TGCAGCGTTGGGACAGGGGACTCCTACGAGCAGTACTTC
TRBV9	few	TRBD2	TRBJ2-3	CASSGLAGGPADTQYF	TGTGCCAGCAGCGGTCTAGCGGGAGGGCCAGCGGATACGCAGTATTTT
TRBV28	NA	NA	TRBJ2-7	CASSPNTEQYF	TGTGCCAGCAGTCCCAATACCGAGCAGTACTTC
TRBV5-1	NA	TRBD1	TRBJ2-7	CASSPDRGRTYEQYF	TGCGCCAGCAGCCCGGACAGGGGGCGAACCTACGAGCAGTACTTC
TRBV29-1	NA	NA	TRBJ2-7	CSALGPSYEQYF	TGCAGCGCTCTAGGCCCTTCCTACGAGCAGTACTTC
TRBV6-6	NA	NA	TRBJ2-7	CASSPDSSYEQYF	TGTGCCAGCAGCCCGGACAGTTCCTACGAGCAGTACTTC
TRBV6-5	once	NA	TRBJ2-1	CASSWYNEQFF	TGTGCCAGCAGTTGGTACAATGAGCAGTTCTTC
TRBV9	NA	TRBD2	TRBJ2-3	CASSVAGGSTDTQYF	TGTGCCAGCAGCGTAGCGGGAGGGAGCACAGATACGCAGTATTTT
TRBV5-1	NA	TRBD1	TRBJ2-7	CASRSGTGGEQYF	TGCGCCAGCAGGTCCGGGACAGGGGGCGAGCAGTACTTC
TRBV30	NA	TRBD1	TRBJ2-6	CAWSTGVGANVLTF	TGTGCCTGGTCTACAGGGGTCGGGGCCAACGTCCTGACTTTC
TRBV4-1	NA	NA	TRBJ2-7	CASSPLQGDEQYF	TGCGCCAGCAGCCCATTACAGGGAGACGAGCAGTACTTC
TRBV5-4	NA	NA	TRBJ1-5	CASSLSPDSNQPQHF	TGTGCCAGCAGCTTGAGCCCGGATAGCAATCAGCCCCAGCATTTT
TRBV4-1	NA	NA	TRBJ1-5	CASSQDGVGGNQPQHF	TGCGCCAGCAGCCAAGATGGGGTGGGGGGGAATCAGCCCCAGCATTTT
TRBV30	NA	NA	TRBJ1-2	CAWSVQGYGYTF	TGTGCCTGGAGTGTGCAGGGCTATGGCTACACCTTC
TRBV29-1	NA	NA	TRBJ1-4	CSVEGGSEKLFF	TGCAGCGTTGAGGGGGGATCGGAAAAACTGTTTTTT
TRBV7-2	NA	TRBD1	TRBJ1-2	CASSRTLVDRGRGYTF	TGTGCCAGCAGCAGGACCCTAGTCGACAGGGGGCGCGGCTACACCTTC
TRBV30	NA	NA	TRBJ1-5	CAWSVRGNQPQHF	TGTGCCTGGAGTGTACGAGGCAATCAGCCCCAGCATTTT
TRBV30	NA	TRBD1	TRBJ1-1	CAWSGSGQVGAFF	TGTGCCTGGAGTGGCTCAGGACAGGTTGGAGCTTTCTTT
TRBV4-3	NA	NA	TRBJ2-3	CASSRAGTSTDTQYF	TGCGCCAGCAGCCGGGCGGGAACTAGCACAGATACGCAGTATTTT
TRBV7-2	NA	NA	TRBJ1-2	CASSSPARGNYGYTF	TGTGCCAGCAGCTCCCCGGCCCGAGGGAACTATGGCTACACCTTC
TRBV5-1	NA	NA	TRBJ2-7	CASSLGEGLLNYEQYF	TGCGCCAGCAGCTTGGGAGAAGGACTCCTAAACTACGAGCAGTACTTC
TRBV5-5	NA	TRBD1	TRBJ1-1	CASSNIGTGSTEAFF	TGTGCCAGCAGCAACATCGGGACAGGCAGCACTGAAGCTTTCTTT
TRBV6-4	NA	TRBD1	TRBJ2-6	CASSETTGVGANVLTF	TGTGCCAGCAGTGAGACGACAGGGGTCGGGGCCAACGTCCTGACTTTC
TRBV5-1	few	NA	TRBJ2-7	CASSQGLPQDEQYF	TGCGCCAGCAGCCAGGGACTGCCCCAGGACGAGCAGTACTTC
TRBV4-1	once	NA	TRBJ2-7	CASSQEPGATSYEQYF	TGCGCCAGCAGCCAAGAACCAGGGGCTACCTCCTACGAGCAGTACTTC
TRBV7-2	NA	NA	TRBJ2-2	CASSVLGMNTGELFF	TGTGCCAGCAGCGTACTAGGGATGAACACCGGGGAGCTGTTTTTT
TRBV4-3	NA	TRBD1	TRBJ2-7	CASSQLTGRRYEQYF	TGCGCCAGCAGCCAACTGACAGGGAGACGCTACGAGCAGTACTTC
TRBV2	NA	NA	TRBJ1-5	CASSGGRNSNQPQHF	TGTGCCAGCAGTGGAGGAAGGAATAGCAATCAGCCCCAGCATTTT
TRBV27	once	NA	TRBJ2-2	CASRGASNTGELFF	TGTGCCAGCAGAGGGGCGTCGAACACCGGGGAGCTGTTTTTT
TRBV6-4	few	TRBD2	TRBJ2-2	CASKVLAGESGELFF	TGTGCCAGCAAGGTCCTAGCGGGAGAATCCGGGGAGCTGTTTTTT
TRBV11-2	few	NA	TRBJ2-7	CASSGVRTYEQYF	TGTGCCAGCAGCGGGGTTCGGACCTACGAGCAGTACTTC
TRBV29-1	NA	TRBD2	TRBJ2-3	CSVGTSGTSPADTQYF	TGCAGCGTGGGGACTAGCGGGACCTCTCCGGCAGATACGCAGTATTTT
TRBV19	NA	NA	TRBJ1-1	CASIGRPGNTEAFF	TGTGCCAGTATAGGAAGGCCAGGGAACACTGAAGCTTTCTTT
TRBV21-1	NA	NA	TRBJ1-4	CASHPTAAGEKLFF	TGTGCCAGCCACCCCACGGCGGCGGGTGAAAAACTGTTTTTT
TRBV4-1	NA	NA	TRBJ1-5	CASSQDMRGSQPQHF	TGCGCCAGCAGCCAAGATATGAGGGGAAGTCAGCCCCAGCATTTT
TRBV6-1	NA	NA	TRBJ1-2	CASTPGAAYLYTF	TGTGCCAGCACCCCGGGGGCGGCCTATCTCTACACCTTC
TRBV19	NA	TRBD1	TRBJ1-2	CASSNSGTGLILTF	TGTGCCAGTAGTAACTCCGGGACAGGGCTGATTCTCACCTTC
TRBV29-1	once	TRBD1	TRBJ1-2	CSVYDRDFGGYTF	TGCAGCGTTTATGACAGGGATTTCGGTGGCTACACCTTC
TRBV6-5	once	TRBD1	TRBJ1-1	CASSQDRISEAFF	TGTGCCAGCAGCCAGGACAGGATTTCTGAAGCTTTCTTT
TRBV5-1	NA	TRBD1	TRBJ1-2	CASSLQGQNYGYTF	TGCGCCAGCAGCTTGCAGGGACAGAACTATGGCTACACCTTC
TRBV19	NA	NA	TRBJ2-1	CASSIDRYNEQFF	TGTGCCAGTAGTATAGATAGGTACAATGAGCAGTTCTTC
TRBV7-2	NA	NA	TRBJ2-3	CASSFARRVGPDTQYF	TGTGCCAGCAGCTTCGCCCGCAGGGTGGGGCCGGATACGCAGTATTTT